This T cell receptor beta chain was captured in a study of cytomegalovirus exposure and HLA in healthy donors. Overall study context: The early release's HLA-typed donors yielded some 85 million unique TCRs. Study-wide points: Accurate HLA-A and HLA-B prediction from TCR beta sequences was reported for most subjects.

A few counts support this clone. Its target is not known. Trimming cost V 5 bases and J 2 bases, with 7 bases left between them. CDR3 length: 12 residues. Germline V CDR1 and CDR2: SGHAT, FQNNGV. Vbeta (60) and Jbeta (13) primers were used in the PCR. Method: immunoSEQ multiplex PCR; TCRdb's copy keeps in-frame clones and lacks some. Altogether more than 85,000 clones are present, about a tenth being singletons, with the ten largest covering just over 5%. The source of this sequence is a man over 45 in good health and CMV-seropositive. Sequencing input: PBMCs. The V and J genes are TRBV11-2 and TRBJ2-7; D is undetermined. The CDR3 sequence: CASSPTAYEQYF. The CDR3 coding sequence is TGTGCCAGCAGCCCCACTGCCTACGAGCAGTACTTC.